Reported below is one T cell receptor beta chain. Its antigen remains undetermined. The input lacks base qualities; no much larger clone sits a single base away. Sample time point, as interpreted from the label and publication: baseline before first vaccination. Vaccinee samples were obtained from the UK trials COV001 and COV002, which included a single-blind randomized controlled phase 2/3 trial of AZD1222 (ChAdOx1 nCoV-19) in healthy adults. For TCRbeta chain sequencing, PBMC samples from trial participants were taken at day 0 and at day 28 after the second dose. The CDR3 regions of human TCRbeta chains were analyzed by immunosequencing. Under the source paper's analysis protocol: Repertoire TCRs were matched against a reference library of SARS-CoV-2-specific TCRs generated with the MIRA antigen-specificity platform. Breadth was defined as the fraction of unique TCRs that were SARS-CoV-2-associated, and depth was defined as the fraction of total T cells that were SARS-CoV-2-associated. Using the MIRA data, each spike-specific TCR was mapped to the spike region that the TCR reacts to and placed in a CD4 or CD8 class. Log10-transformed breadth and depth values were compared by one-way ANOVA with Sidak's multiple comparisons tests. TCRdb obtained this table from immuneACCESS and retained in-frame rearrangements with V and J assigned. These tables miss some clones; where compared with another copy, unresolved V genes account for less than half of the shortfall, and the remainder is unexplained. The V and J calls and clone size come from that table; D and trimming were worked out from the DNA. This sample lists about 150,000 clones; roughly 90% were detected once. The biggest ten clones account for approximately 20% of the sample.

This specimen comes from a study of T cell responses to AZD1222 COVID-19 vaccine (dated by TCRdb to the early 2020s). Background for the entire study: Because spike-specific TCR depth and breadth did not differ between the two schedules, AZD1222 recipients who got a second dose at roughly 4 weeks were pooled with those who got a second dose at roughly 12 weeks. TCR sequencing was performed for some 250 trial participants, of whom about 200 were given two doses of AZD1222 and around 26 were given two doses of MenACWY control vaccine. Enrollment into the trials was organized by age into subgroups of 18-55, 56-69 and 70-plus years, and those subgroups contained 148, 28 and 57 TCR-sequenced participants, respectively. General study outcomes and caveats: A significant rise in spike-specific TCR breadth and depth was observed after two AZD1222 doses relative to day 0 and relative to MenACWY recipients. Epitopes outside the regions mutated in the B.1.351 and B.1.1.7 variants were reportedly recognized by nearly half of the unique spike-specific TCRs. Most participants were white British and females outnumbered males, and the authors suggested that clonal diversity may have been underestimated. The 56-69-year group was small, and its depth increase did not reach significance, likely because of low power. No day 14 peak-response samples were available, so repertoires were characterized only after the peak T cell response. The whole spike protein was spanned by vaccine-associated CD4 TCRs, and dominant responses were seen in regions 160-218 and 743-854. Conclusions about previously exposed vaccinees were limited because only six AZD1222 recipients were SARS-CoV-2 seropositive at baseline.

Reading the germline V gene gives CDR1 SNHLY and CDR2 FYNNEI. For this chain, trimming is 4 bases at the V end and 6 bases at the J end, and the number of junction bases without a gene match is 5. The CDR3 runs 14 amino acids, cysteine and phenylalanine included. The only DNA kept is the CDR3, 42 bases in frame from the first base. The receptor's source is an adult in good health. The input for sequencing was peripheral blood, taken on day 0 of AZD1222 vaccination. The rearrangement joined TRBV2 to TRBJ1-3, and 8 bases in between align with TRBD1. The CDR3 here reads CASSVSTGANTIYF. The nucleotide sequence reads TGTGCCAGCAGTGTTTCGACAGGGGCAAACACCATATATTTT.